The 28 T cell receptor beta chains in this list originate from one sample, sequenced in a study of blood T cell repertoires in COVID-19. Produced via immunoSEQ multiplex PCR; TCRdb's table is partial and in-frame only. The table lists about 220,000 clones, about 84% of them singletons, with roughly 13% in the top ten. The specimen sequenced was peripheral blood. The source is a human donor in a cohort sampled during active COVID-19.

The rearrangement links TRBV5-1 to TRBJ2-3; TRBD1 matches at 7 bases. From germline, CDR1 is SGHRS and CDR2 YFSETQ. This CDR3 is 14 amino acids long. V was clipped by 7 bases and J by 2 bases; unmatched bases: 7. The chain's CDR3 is CASHRDSVTDTQYF. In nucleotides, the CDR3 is TGCGCCAGCCACCGGGACAGCGTCACAGATACGCAGTATTTT.

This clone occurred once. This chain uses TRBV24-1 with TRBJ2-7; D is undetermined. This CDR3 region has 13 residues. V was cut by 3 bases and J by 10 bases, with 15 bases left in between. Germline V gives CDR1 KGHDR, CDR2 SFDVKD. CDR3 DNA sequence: TGTGCCACCAGTGATCTCGCCCGACAAGGCCAGTACTTC. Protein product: CATSDLARQGQYF.

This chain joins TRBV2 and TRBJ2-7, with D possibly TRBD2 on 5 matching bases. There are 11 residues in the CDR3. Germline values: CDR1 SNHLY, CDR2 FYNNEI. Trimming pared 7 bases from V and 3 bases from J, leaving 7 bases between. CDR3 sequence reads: CASNRDYEQYF. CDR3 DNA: TGTGCCAGCAATCGGGACTACGAGCAGTACTTC.

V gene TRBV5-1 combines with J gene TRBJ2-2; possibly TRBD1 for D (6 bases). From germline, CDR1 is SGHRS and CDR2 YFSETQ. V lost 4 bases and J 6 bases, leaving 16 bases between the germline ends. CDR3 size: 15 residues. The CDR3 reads CASSQAQGAAGELFF. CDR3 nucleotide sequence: TGCGCCAGCAGCCAAGCACAGGGAGCGGCCGGGGAGCTGTTTTTT.

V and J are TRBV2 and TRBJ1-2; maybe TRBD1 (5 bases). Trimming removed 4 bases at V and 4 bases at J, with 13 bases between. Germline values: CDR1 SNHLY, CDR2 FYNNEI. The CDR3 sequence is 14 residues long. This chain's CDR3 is CASSAGLGGYGYTF. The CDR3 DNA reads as TGTGCCAGCAGTGCAGGGCTGGGGGGCTATGGCTACACCTTC.

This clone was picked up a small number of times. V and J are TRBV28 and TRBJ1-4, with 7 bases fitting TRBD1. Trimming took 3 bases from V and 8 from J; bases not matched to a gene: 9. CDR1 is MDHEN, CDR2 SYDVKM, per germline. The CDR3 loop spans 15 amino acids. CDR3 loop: CASSLGTEGEEKLFF. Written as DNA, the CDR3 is TGTGCCAGCAGTTTGGGGACAGAAGGGGAGGAAAAACTGTTTTTT.

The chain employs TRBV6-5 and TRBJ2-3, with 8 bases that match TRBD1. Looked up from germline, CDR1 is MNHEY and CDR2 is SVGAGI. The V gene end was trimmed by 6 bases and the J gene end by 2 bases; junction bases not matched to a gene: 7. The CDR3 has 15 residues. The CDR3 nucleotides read TGTGCCAGCAGGGCCGGGACAGGATTCACAGATACGCAGTATTTT. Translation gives CASRAGTGFTDTQYF.

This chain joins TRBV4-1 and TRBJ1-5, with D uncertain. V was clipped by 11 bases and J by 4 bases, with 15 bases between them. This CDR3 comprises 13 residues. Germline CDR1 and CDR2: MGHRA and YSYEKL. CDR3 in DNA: TGCGCCCCTACGGGAGGTGAAAATCAGCCCCAGCATTTT. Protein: CAPTGGENQPQHF.

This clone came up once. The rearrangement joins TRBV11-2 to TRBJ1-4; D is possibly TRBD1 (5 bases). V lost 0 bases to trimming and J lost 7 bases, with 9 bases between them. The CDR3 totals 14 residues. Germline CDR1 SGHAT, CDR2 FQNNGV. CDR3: CASSLDRVGEKLFF. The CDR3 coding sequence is TGTGCCAGCAGCTTAGACAGGGTTGGTGAAAAACTGTTTTTT.

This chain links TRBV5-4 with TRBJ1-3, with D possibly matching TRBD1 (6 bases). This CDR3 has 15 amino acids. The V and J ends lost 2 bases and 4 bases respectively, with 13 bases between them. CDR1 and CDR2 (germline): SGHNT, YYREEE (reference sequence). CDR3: CASSFGAGAGNTIYF. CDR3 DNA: TGTGCCAGCAGCTTTGGAGCGGGGGCAGGAAACACCATATATTTT.

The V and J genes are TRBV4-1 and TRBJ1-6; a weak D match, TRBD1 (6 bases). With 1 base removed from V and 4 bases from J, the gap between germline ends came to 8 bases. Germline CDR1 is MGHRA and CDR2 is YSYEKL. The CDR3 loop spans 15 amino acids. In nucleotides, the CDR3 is TGCGCCAGCAGCCAAGTCAGGGGATATAATTCACCCCTCCACTTT. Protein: CASSQVRGYNSPLHF.

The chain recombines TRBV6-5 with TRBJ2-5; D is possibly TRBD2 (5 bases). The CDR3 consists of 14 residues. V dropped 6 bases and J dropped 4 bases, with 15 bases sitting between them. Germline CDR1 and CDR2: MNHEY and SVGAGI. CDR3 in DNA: TGTGCCAGCAGGCCCTTGGTGGGGAGAGAGACCCAGTACTTC. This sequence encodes CASRPLVGRETQYF.

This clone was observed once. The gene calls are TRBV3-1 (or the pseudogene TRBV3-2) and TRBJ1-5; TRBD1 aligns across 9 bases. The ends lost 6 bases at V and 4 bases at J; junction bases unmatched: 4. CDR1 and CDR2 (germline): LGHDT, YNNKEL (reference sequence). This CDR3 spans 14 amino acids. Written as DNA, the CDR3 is TGTGCCAGCAGTTCCGACAGGGGGAATCAGCCCCAGCATTTT. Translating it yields CASSSDRGNQPQHF.

The CDR3 sequence is CATSDELLTDTQYF. DNA of the CDR3: TGTGCCACCAGTGACGAACTTCTCACAGATACGCAGTATTTT. The V call is TRBV24-1, the J call TRBJ2-3; D call uncertain. The CDR3 totals 14 residues. Germline V gene sequence: CDR1 KGHDR, CDR2 SFDVKD. Trimming removed 4 bases from V and 2 bases from J, with 9 bases in between.

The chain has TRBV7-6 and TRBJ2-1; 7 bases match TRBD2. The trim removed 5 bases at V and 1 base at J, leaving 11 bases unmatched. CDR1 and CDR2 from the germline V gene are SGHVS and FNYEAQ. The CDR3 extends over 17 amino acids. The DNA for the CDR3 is TGTGCCAGCAGCCCCTTGCTCAGCGGGGATTCCTACAATGAGCAGTTCTTC. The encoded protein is CASSPLLSGDSYNEQFF.

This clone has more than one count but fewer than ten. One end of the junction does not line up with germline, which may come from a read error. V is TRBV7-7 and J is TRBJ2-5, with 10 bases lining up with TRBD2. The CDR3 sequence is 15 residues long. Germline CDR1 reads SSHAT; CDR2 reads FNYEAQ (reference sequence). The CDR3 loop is CASSLSGRAGETQYF. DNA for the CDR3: TGTGCTAGCAGCTTAAGCGGGAGGGCCGGTGAGACCCAGTACTTC.

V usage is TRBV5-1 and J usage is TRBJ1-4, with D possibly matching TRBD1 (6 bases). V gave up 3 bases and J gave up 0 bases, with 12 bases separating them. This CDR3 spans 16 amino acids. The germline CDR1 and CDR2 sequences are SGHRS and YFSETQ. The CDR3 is CASSWQGPTTNEKLFF. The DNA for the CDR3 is TGCGCCAGCAGCTGGCAGGGGCCGACAACTAATGAAAAACTGTTTTTT.

DNA of the CDR3: TGTGCCAGCAGCTTGGCCTTTGGCTACGAGCAGTACTTC. Translated: CASSLAFGYEQYF. V is TRBV11-3 and J is TRBJ2-7; D gene ambiguous. Between the trimmed V and J ends, which lost 3 bases and 3 bases, there was a span of 9 bases. The germline gives CDR1 SGHNT, CDR2 YENEEA. CDR3 length: 13 residues.

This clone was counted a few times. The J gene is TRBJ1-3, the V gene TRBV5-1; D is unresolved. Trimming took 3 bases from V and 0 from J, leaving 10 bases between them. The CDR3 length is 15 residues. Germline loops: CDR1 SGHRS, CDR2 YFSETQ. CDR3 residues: CASSSDGSSGNTIYF. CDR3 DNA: TGCGCCAGCAGCTCCGACGGGAGCTCTGGAAACACCATATATTTT.

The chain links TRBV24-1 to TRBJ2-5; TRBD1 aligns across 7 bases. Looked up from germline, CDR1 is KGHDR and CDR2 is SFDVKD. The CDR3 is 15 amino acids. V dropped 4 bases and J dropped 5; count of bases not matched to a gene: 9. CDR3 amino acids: CATSDPDRMWETQYF. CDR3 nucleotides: TGTGCCACCAGTGACCCGGACAGGATGTGGGAGACCCAGTACTTC.

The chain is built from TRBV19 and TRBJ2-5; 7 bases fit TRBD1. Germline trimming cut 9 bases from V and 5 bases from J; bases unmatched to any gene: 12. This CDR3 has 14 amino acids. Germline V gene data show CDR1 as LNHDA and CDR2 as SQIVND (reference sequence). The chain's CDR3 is CASAKQGRWETQYF. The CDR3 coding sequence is TGTGCCAGCGCTAAACAGGGGCGCTGGGAGACCCAGTACTTC. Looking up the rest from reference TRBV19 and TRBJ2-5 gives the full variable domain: DGGITQSPKYLFRKEGQNVTLSCEQNLNHDAMYWYRQDPGQGLRLIYYSQIVNDFQKGDIAEGYSVSREKKESFPLTVTSAQKNPTAFYLCASAKQGRWETQYFGPGTRLLVL.

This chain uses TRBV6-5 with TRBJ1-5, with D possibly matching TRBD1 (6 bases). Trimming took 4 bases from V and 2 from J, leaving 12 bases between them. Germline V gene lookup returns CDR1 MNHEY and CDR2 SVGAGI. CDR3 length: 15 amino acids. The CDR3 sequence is CASSFAWGRNQPQHF. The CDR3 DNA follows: TGTGCCAGCAGTTTCGCGTGGGGGCGCAATCAGCCCCAGCATTTT.

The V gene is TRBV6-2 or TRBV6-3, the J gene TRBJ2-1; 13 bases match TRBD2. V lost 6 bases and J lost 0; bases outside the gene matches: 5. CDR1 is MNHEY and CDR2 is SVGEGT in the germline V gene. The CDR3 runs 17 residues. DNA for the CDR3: TGTGCCAGCAGCCGAGGGACTAGCGGGACCTCCTACAATGAGCAGTTCTTC. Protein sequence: CASSRGTSGTSYNEQFF.

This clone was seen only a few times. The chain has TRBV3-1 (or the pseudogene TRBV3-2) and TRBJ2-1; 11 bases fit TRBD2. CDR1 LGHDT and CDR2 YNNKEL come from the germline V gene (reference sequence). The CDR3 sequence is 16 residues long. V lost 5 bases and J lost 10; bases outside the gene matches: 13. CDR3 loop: CASSGSSLAGASEQFF. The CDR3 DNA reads TGTGCCAGCAGCGGCTCTTCACTAGCGGGGGCCTCCGAGCAGTTCTTC.

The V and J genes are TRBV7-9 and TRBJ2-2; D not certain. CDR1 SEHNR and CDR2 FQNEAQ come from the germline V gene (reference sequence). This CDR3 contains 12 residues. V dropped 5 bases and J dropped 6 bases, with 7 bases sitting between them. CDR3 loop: CASSQSSGELFF. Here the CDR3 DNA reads TGTGCCAGCAGCCAGTCGTCCGGGGAGCTGTTTTTT.

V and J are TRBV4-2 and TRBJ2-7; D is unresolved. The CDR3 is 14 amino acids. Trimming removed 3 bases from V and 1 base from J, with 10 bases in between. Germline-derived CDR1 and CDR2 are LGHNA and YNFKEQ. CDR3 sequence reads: CASSHAGRSYEQYF. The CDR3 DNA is TGTGCCAGCAGCCATGCAGGTAGATCCTACGAGCAGTACTTC.

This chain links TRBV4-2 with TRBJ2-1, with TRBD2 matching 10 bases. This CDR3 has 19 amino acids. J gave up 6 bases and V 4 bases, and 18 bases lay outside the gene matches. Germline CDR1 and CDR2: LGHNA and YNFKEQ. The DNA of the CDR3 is TGTGCCAGCAGCCGACGATTCGGTGAAGCGGGAGGGGATGGCAATGAGCAGTTCTTC. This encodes CASSRRFGEAGGDGNEQFF.

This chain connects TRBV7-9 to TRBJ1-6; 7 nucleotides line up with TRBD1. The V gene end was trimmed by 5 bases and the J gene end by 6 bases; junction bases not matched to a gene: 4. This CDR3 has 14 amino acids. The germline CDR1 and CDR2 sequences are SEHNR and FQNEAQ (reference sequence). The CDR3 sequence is CASSIQGVNSPLHF. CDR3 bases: TGTGCCAGCAGCATCCAGGGGGTTAATTCACCCCTCCACTTT.